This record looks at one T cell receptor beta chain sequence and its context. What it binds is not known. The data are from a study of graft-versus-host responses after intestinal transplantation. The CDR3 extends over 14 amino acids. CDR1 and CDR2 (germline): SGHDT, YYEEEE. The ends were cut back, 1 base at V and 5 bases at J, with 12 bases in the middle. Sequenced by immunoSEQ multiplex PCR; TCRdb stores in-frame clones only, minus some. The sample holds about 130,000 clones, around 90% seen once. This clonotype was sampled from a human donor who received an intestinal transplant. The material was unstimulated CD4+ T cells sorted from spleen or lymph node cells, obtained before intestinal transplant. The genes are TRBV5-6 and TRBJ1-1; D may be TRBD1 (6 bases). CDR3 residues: CASSLRQGRTEAFF. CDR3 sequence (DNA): TGTGCCAGCAGCTTGAGGCAGGGGAGGACTGAAGCTTTCTTT.